This entry lists 10 T cell receptor beta chains sequenced from one sample in a study of metastatic and nonmetastatic thyroid tumors. There were no patients who had received any treatment before thyroid surgery. TCRdb used MiXCR to call clones anew from the PCR reads. The sample consists of 45,000 or so clones, around 15% of them appearing once. Material for sequencing was blood. Receptors originate from a female donor with papillary thyroid cancer or a benign thyroid nodule (not recorded which). Some clones in this sample may be carry-over from other donors' samples.

This clone was observed many times. The chain recombines TRBV19 with TRBJ1-3; D remains ambiguous. Germline loops: CDR1 LNHDA, CDR2 SQIVND (reference sequence). Trimming left V 3 bases short and J 5 bases short, with 8 bases between. CDR3 size: 13 residues. The CDR3 region is CASSIQERNTIYF. CDR3 bases: TGTGCCAGTAGTATTCAGGAGAGAAACACCATATATTTT.

Many counts were recorded for this clone. V usage is TRBV6-4 and J usage is TRBJ1-1; D possibly corresponds to TRBD1 (5 bases). The CDR3 contains 15 residues. Looked up from germline, CDR1 is MRHNA and CDR2 is SNTAGT. Trimming took 5 bases from V and 0 from J, leaving 13 bases between them. In DNA, the CDR3 is TGTGCCAGCAGTACCATTGGGACGGTGAACACTGAAGCTTTCTTT. It codes for CASSTIGTVNTEAFF.

This clone was found many times. V is TRBV5-1 and J is TRBJ2-5; TRBD1 aligns across 10 bases. Germline assignment: CDR1 SGHRS and CDR2 YFSETQ. Trimming at V came to 2 bases and at J to 4 bases, leaving 14 bases not matched to a gene. CDR3 size: 18 residues. CDR3 nucleotide sequence: TGCGCCAGCAGCTTTTGGCCATCTCGACAGGGGGCGGGAGAGACCCAGTACTTC. It yields the protein CASSFWPSRQGAGETQYF.

This clone was detected ten times or more. This rearrangement joins TRBV20-1 to TRBJ1-4; D uncertain. V lost 1 base and J 0 bases, leaving 6 bases between the germline ends. The CDR3 contains 14 residues. Per the germline V gene, CDR1 is DFQATT and CDR2 is SNEGSKA (reference sequence). The DNA of the CDR3 is TGCAGTGCTAGAGGGACCGCAACTAATGAAAAACTGTTTTTT. Translating gives CSARGTATNEKLFF.

This chain joins TRBV18 and TRBJ2-7; D might be TRBD1 or TRBD2, each matching 5 bases. V was shortened by 4 bases and J by 2 bases, with 15 bases between the two germline ends. The germline V gene encodes CDR1 KGHSH and CDR2 LQKENI. This CDR3 has 15 amino acids. The CDR3 sequence: CASSRAGTGTYEQYF. The DNA for the CDR3 is TGTGCCAGCTCACGTGCCGGGACCGGAACCTACGAGCAGTACTTC.

V usage is TRBV3-1 and J usage is TRBJ2-1; no clear D gene. The germline V and J ends were trimmed by 1 base and 6 bases, with 7 bases remaining between them. The CDR3 extends over 13 amino acids. From germline, CDR1 is LGHDT and CDR2 YNNKEL (reference sequence). The CDR3 nucleotides read TGTGCCAGCAGCCAAGTTGGGTCCAATGAGCAGTTCTTC. As protein: CASSQVGSNEQFF.

The chain couples TRBV11-2 to TRBJ1-5, with D tentatively TRBD1 (6 bases). With 5 bases removed from V and 7 bases from J, the gap between germline ends came to 15 bases. CDR1 is SGHAT and CDR2 is FQNNGV in the germline V gene. This CDR3 comprises 14 residues. CDR3 nucleotides: TGTGCCAGCAGCGCCTGGGGGCCCGACCAGCCCCAGCATTTT. Translation gives CASSAWGPDQPQHF.

This clone has a count of ten or more. The rearrangement uses TRBV12-3 or TRBV12-4 and TRBJ2-2; 10 bases fit TRBD2. J was trimmed by 8 bases and V by 4 bases; bases with no gene match: 4. CDR3 length equals 14 residues. The chain's CDR3 is CASSSSGSSGELFF. The CDR3 DNA reads as TGTGCCAGCAGTTCTAGCGGGAGTTCAGGGGAGCTGTTTTTT.

This clone was counted many times. The chain joins TRBV6-1 to TRBJ2-3; no definite D call. Trimming took 5 bases from V and 1 from J, leaving 13 bases between them. CDR3 length: 15 amino acids. Looked up from germline, CDR1 is MNHNS and CDR2 is SASEGT. The CDR3 bases are TGTGCCAGCAGTAGTTCAAGCCAGGGCACAGATACGCAGTATTTT. It translates to CASSSSSQGTDTQYF.

Ten or more counts support this clone. The gene calls are TRBV28 and TRBJ1-3; unclear D gene. CDR1 is MDHEN, CDR2 SYDVKM, per germline. V gave up 4 bases and J gave up 8 bases, with 6 bases separating them. The CDR3 runs 11 residues. In DNA form, the CDR3 reads TGTGCCAGCAGTTATGGGGACACCATATATTTT. Translation: CASSYGDTIYF. The full variable domain, its missing parts supplied by reference TRBV28 and TRBJ1-3, is DVKVTQSSRYLVKRTGEKVFLECVQDMDHENMFWYRQDPGLGLRLIYFSYDVKMKEKGDIPEGYSVSREKKERFSLILESASTNQTSMYLCASSYGDTIYFGEGSWLTVV.